The clone carrying this T cell receptor (beta chain) was detected only a few times. This CDR3 region has 14 residues. With 2 bases clipped from V and 5 bases from J, the junction kept 4 bases outside the gene matches. Germline V gene data show CDR1 as DFQATT and CDR2 as SNEGSKA (reference sequence). The sample comes from a study of blood T cells in healthy people across ages. A sample-barcoded 5' primer and a J-beta primer mix were used in a second PCR of roughly 6 to 11 cycles. MiXCR, run by TCRdb on the 5' RACE reads, gives a single entry per CDR3 protein. The table has more than 550,000 distinct CDR3 sequences, 22% seen once.

The chain couples TRBV20-1 to TRBJ2-3; 10 positions match TRBD2. This sequence originates from a man between 65 and 80 years old in good health. The sample taken for sequencing was blood. The CDR3, as DNA: TGCAGTGCTAGAAAGCGGGAGGGAATAGATACGCAGTATTTT. Translating gives CSARKREGIDTQYF.